The 20 T cell receptor beta chains presented below share a single source sample, sequenced in a study of T cell responses to AZD1222 COVID-19 vaccine (TCRdb year 2021). The time point label of this sample denotes: about 28 days (+/-7) after the second vaccine dose. Interpreted using the paper, the treatment or condition label stands for: meningococcal conjugate vaccine given as trial control. Library preparation used the immunoSEQ multiplex PCR assay. The table was pulled from immuneACCESS by TCRdb, which kept in-frame rearrangements only. Such tables lose some clones; where checked, under half of the loss comes from unresolved V genes, and the rest has no known cause. For this sample the table gives about 140,000 clones, of which 91% were detected only once. The ten largest clones take up 7.5% to 9.5% of the sample. The material sequenced was peripheral blood, taken 28 days after the second dose of the MenACWY control vaccine. These receptors all come from an adult who received the MenACWY meningococcal vaccine as a control.

V is TRBV6-5 and J is TRBJ1-4; a weak D match, TRBD1 (5 bases). This CDR3 contains 15 residues. CDR1 and CDR2 (germline): MNHEY, SVGAGI. Trimming removed 6 bases from V and 6 bases from J, with 17 bases in between. The CDR3 protein is CASSRDRFSYEKLFF. In nucleotides, the CDR3 is TGTGCCAGCAGCCGCGACAGATTTTCGTATGAAAAACTGTTTTTT.

This clone was recorded once. The gene calls are TRBV4-1 and TRBJ2-7, with a possible D match to TRBD2 (6 bases). Trimming removed 0 bases at V and 0 bases at J, with 12 bases between. In germline, CDR1 is MGHRA, CDR2 YSYEKL. This CDR3 comprises 16 residues. In DNA, the CDR3 is TGCGCCAGCAGCCAAGATCTTGGGGGACTCTCCTACGAGCAGTACTTC. Encoded protein: CASSQDLGGLSYEQYF.

The chain couples TRBV5-4 to TRBJ1-1; no firm D call. Germline CDR1 reads SGHNT; CDR2 reads YYREEE (reference sequence). Trimming cost V 4 bases and J 8 bases, with 12 bases left between them. The CDR3 is 12 amino acids. The chain's CDR3 is CASSPNPGEAFF. The CDR3 region has the DNA TGTGCCAGCAGCCCAAATCCCGGGGAAGCTTTCTTT.

This sequence joins TRBV29-1 and TRBJ2-2; a possible D gene is TRBD1 (7 bases). Per the germline V gene, CDR1 is SQVTM and CDR2 is ANQGSEA. The CDR3 is made up of 14 amino acids. The germline V and J ends were trimmed by 2 bases and 4 bases, with 11 bases remaining between them. The CDR3 region has the DNA TGCAGCGTTGAAAGCAGGGGGGCCACCGGGGAGCTGTTTTTT. This codes for CSVESRGATGELFF.

V is TRBV7-9 and J is TRBJ2-3; 10 bases line up with TRBD1. J lost 2 bases, V lost 5 bases, and 7 bases had no gene match. The V gene's germline CDR1 is SEHNR and CDR2 FQNEAQ (reference sequence). This CDR3 spans 16 amino acids. The CDR3 here is CASSPRTGGSTDTQYF. DNA of the CDR3: TGTGCCAGCAGCCCCCGGACAGGGGGTTCCACAGATACGCAGTATTTT.

V usage is TRBV7-9 and J usage is TRBJ2-3; D could derive from TRBD1 or TRBD2 (5 bases each). Per germline, CDR1 SEHNR and CDR2 FQNEAQ (reference sequence). The CDR3 runs 15 residues. V was cut by 5 bases and J by 4 bases, with 16 bases left in between. The CDR3 sequence: CASSRDLPVADTQYF. Written as DNA, the CDR3 is TGTGCCAGCAGCCGGGACCTTCCGGTCGCAGATACGCAGTATTTT.

V and J are TRBV3-1 (or the pseudogene TRBV3-2) and TRBJ2-2; 12 bases line up with TRBD2. The CDR3 is 16 amino acids. After removal of 4 bases from V and 4 bases from J, the junction contained 4 bases not matched to a gene. CDR1 is LGHDT and CDR2 is YNNKEL in the germline V gene (reference sequence). CDR3 region: CASSPRGLAGTGELFF. CDR3 DNA sequence: TGTGCCAGCAGCCCGAGGGGACTAGCGGGCACCGGGGAGCTGTTTTTT.

The chain links TRBV5-1 to TRBJ2-2, with 9 bases aligning to TRBD2. The CDR3 length is 14 residues. The germline V gene has CDR1 SGHRS and CDR2 YFSETQ. Unmatched junction bases numbered 4, after V lost 6 bases and J lost 4 bases. The CDR3 here is CASMIAGATGELFF. CDR3 DNA: TGCGCCAGCATGATAGCGGGGGCCACCGGGGAGCTGTTTTTT.

The rearrangement joins TRBV19 to TRBJ2-3, with D hard to call. The CDR3 is made up of 13 amino acids. The V gene's germline CDR1 is LNHDA and CDR2 SQIVND (reference sequence). V lost 6 bases to trimming and J lost 8 bases, with 15 bases between them. In DNA, the CDR3 is TGTGCCAGTAGCCCGCATGTCCCGACTACGCAGTATTTT. It codes for CASSPHVPTTQYF.

A single count supports this clone. The V call is TRBV28, the J call TRBJ2-3; a weak D match, TRBD1 (6 bases). The germline V and J ends were trimmed by 7 bases and 6 bases, with 11 bases remaining between them. The CDR3 extends over 12 amino acids. Germline V CDR1 and CDR2: MDHEN, SYDVKM. CDR3 amino acids: CASTGVADTQYF. CDR3 sequence (DNA): TGTGCCAGCACAGGGGTGGCCGATACGCAGTATTTT.

This chain joins TRBV6-1 and TRBJ1-5; 7 bases are a match to TRBD1. CDR1 is MNHNS and CDR2 is SASEGT in the germline V gene. The CDR3 has 14 amino acids. V was clipped by 1 base and J by 6 bases; unmatched bases: 3. The CDR3 DNA reads TGTGCCAGCAGTGAAGGGCAGGGGGGTCAGCCCCAGCATTTT. Its protein product is CASSEGQGGQPQHF.

The J gene is TRBJ2-5, the V gene TRBV11-3; 12 bases map to TRBD1. This CDR3 has 15 residues. Germline V lookup: CDR1 SGHNT, CDR2 YENEEA. With 5 bases clipped from V and 5 bases from J, the junction kept 6 bases outside the gene matches. The CDR3 DNA follows: TGTGCCAGCAGCATTGGGACAGGGGGCGATGAGACCCAGTACTTC. It encodes CASSIGTGGDETQYF.

The chain recombines TRBV7-9 with TRBJ2-7; 9 bases fit TRBD2. The junction had 12 bases not matched to a gene; V was cut back by 5 bases and J by 7 bases. CDR3 length: 15 residues. CDR1 and CDR2 (germline): SEHNR, FQNEAQ (reference sequence). CDR3 region: CASSPGTSWIREQYF. DNA of the CDR3: TGTGCCAGCAGCCCCGGGACTAGCTGGATAAGAGAGCAGTACTTC.

The chain has TRBV18 and TRBJ1-5, with D hard to call. In germline, CDR1 is KGHSH, CDR2 LQKENI. V lost 2 bases and J lost 5, with 13 bases in between. This CDR3 is built from 15 residues. The CDR3 is CASSPWGGEDQPQHF. The CDR3, as DNA: TGTGCCAGCTCACCATGGGGTGGGGAAGATCAGCCCCAGCATTTT. The full variable domain, rest sourced from reference TRBV18 and TRBJ1-5, is NAGVMQNPRHLVRRRGQEARLRCSPMKGHSHVYWYRQLPEEGLKFMVYLQKENIIDESGMPKERFSAEFPKEGPSILRIQQVVRGDSAAYFCASSPWGGEDQPQHFGDGTRLSIL.

The rearrangement joins TRBV5-1 to TRBJ2-7; 8 nucleotides match TRBD1. Germline V gene lookup returns CDR1 SGHRS and CDR2 YFSETQ. CDR3 length equals 15 residues. Losses at the gene ends were 4 bases for V and 4 bases for J; bases not matched to a gene: 10. For the CDR3, the DNA is TGCGCCAGCAGCCGTTCACCTGGGACAGGATACGAGCAGTACTTC. Amino acids: CASSRSPGTGYEQYF.

In the case of this clone: An end of the junction differs from the germline gene, which may be a read error. The J gene is TRBJ1-3, the V gene TRBV2; D is uncertain. The germline V gene encodes CDR1 SNHLY and CDR2 FYNNEI. This CDR3 contains 13 residues. The CDR3 spells CASSQAEQNTIYF. CDR3 DNA: TGTGCCAGCAGTCAAGCGGAGCAAAACACCATATATTTT. The full variable domain, in which reference TRBV2 and TRBJ1-3 provide the parts outside the CDR3, is EPEVTQTPSHQVTQMGQEVILRCVPISNHLYFYWYRQILGQKVEFLVSFYNNEISEKSEIFDDQFSVERPDGSNFTLKIRSTKLEDSAMYFCASSQAEQNTIYFGEGSWLTVV.

The CDR3 loop reads CASSYGGDVSNQPQHF. The CDR3 bases are TGTGCCAGCAGTTACGGAGGGGACGTTAGCAATCAGCCCCAGCATTTT. J is TRBJ1-5 and V is TRBV6-2 or TRBV6-3; perhaps TRBD1 as D (5 bases). This CDR3 region has 16 residues. CDR1 is MNHEY, CDR2 SVGEGT, per germline. The V and J ends lost 2 bases and 0 bases respectively, with 11 bases between them.

Comment on this clone: This specimen includes other DNA sequences encoding the same CDR3. The V gene is TRBV12-3 or TRBV12-4, the J gene TRBJ1-2, with D maybe TRBD1 (5 bases). The CDR3 consists of 12 residues. With 5 bases removed from V and 3 bases from J, the gap between germline ends came to 7 bases. DNA for the CDR3: TGTGCCAGCAGTCAGGGTGACTATGGCTACACCTTC. Translated: CASSQGDYGYTF.

This chain connects TRBV2 to TRBJ2-1; no clear D. There are 13 residues in the CDR3. The germline CDR1 and CDR2 sequences are SNHLY and FYNNEI. Trimming stripped 0 bases from V and 9 bases from J, with 9 bases between. CDR3 amino acids: CASSEAWGSEQFF. The CDR3 DNA follows: TGTGCCAGCAGTGAAGCTTGGGGAAGTGAGCAGTTCTTC.

J is TRBJ2-2 and V is TRBV24-1; 9 positions match TRBD1. J lost 5 bases, V lost 6 bases, and 12 bases had no gene match. CDR1 is KGHDR, CDR2 SFDVKD, per germline. CDR3 size: 17 residues. The CDR3 loop is CATSTQRTGAHTGELFF. The CDR3 region has the DNA TGTGCCACCAGTACTCAAAGGACAGGGGCCCATACCGGGGAGCTGTTTTTT.